This entry describes one TCR beta chain. Its antigen remains unidentified. No qualities accompany the bases; no much larger clone lies one base away. The data are from a study of T cell changes during pregnancy in multiple sclerosis (dated by TCRdb to the late 2010s). As for the study more broadly: The study examined how the T cell repertoire changed over the course of pregnancy in women with multiple sclerosis.

The CDR3, from cysteine to phenylalanine, totals 14 residues. The entry retains the CDR3 DNA only, 42 bases that are in frame from base 1. Taken from the germline V gene (reference sequence), the CDR1 and CDR2 loops are GTSNPN and SVGIG. V and J lose 1 base and 6 bases, and a span of 12 bases separates them. The library was produced with the immunoSEQ multiplex PCR assay. TCRdb took over this immuneACCESS table, retaining in-frame rearrangements with V and J assigned. Such tables are incomplete; in checked studies, under half of the missing clones stem from an unresolved V gene, and the remainder is unexplained. This sample has 93,000 or so clones in its table, and around 93% of those were observed once. Together, the top ten hold 0.9% to 0.95% of the sample.

The sequencing here drew on peripheral blood, taken before pregnancy. The chain is assembled from TRBV30 and TRBJ1-4, with no reliable assignment of the D segment. The clonotype was recovered from a female donor with multiple sclerosis, enrolled in a pregnancy study. DNA sequence: TGTGCCTGGAGTGGGGATTGGGGAGATGAAAAACTGTTTTTT. Its coded protein is CAWSGDWGDEKLFF.